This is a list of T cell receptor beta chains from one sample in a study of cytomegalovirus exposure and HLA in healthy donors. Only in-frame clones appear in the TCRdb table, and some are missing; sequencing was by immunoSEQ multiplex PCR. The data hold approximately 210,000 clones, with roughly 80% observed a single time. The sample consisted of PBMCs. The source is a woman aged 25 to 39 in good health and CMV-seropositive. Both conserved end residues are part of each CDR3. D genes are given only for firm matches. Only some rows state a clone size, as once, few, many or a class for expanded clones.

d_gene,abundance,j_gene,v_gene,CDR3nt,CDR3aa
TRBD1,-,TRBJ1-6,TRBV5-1,TGCGCCAGCAGCTTGGGCACAGGGGTGAATTCACCCCTCCACTTT,CASSLGTGVNSPLHF
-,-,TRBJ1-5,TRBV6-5,TGTGCCAGCACCGCGGGGGGCAGCCAGGGGCCCCAGCATTTT,CASTAGGSQGPQHF
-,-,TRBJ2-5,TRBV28,TGTGCCAGCAGTTTATGGGCAAGCCCAGGGGGGCAAGAGACCCAGTACTTC,CASSLWASPGGQETQYF
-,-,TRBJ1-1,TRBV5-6,TGTGCCAGCAGCTTGCGGGGTACCACTGAAGCTTTCTTT,CASSLRGTTEAFF
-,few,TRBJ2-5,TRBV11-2,TGTGCCAGCAGCCCCACGAAGGGGGGGAGAGGGACCCAGTACTTC,CASSPTKGGRGTQYF
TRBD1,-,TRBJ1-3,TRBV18,TGTGCCAGCTCACCGGGACAGTTCTCTGGAAACACCATATATTTT,CASSPGQFSGNTIYF
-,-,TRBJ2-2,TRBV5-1,TGCGCCAGCAGCCTTGACTCCCCGAACACCGGGGAGCTGTTTTTT,CASSLDSPNTGELFF
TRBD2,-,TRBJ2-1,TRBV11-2,TGTGCCAGCAGCTTAGCGGGGGGTGAGCAGTTCTTC,CASSLAGGEQFF
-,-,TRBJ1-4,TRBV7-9,TGTGCCAGCAGCCTCCCCGGCCAGGGGCGAGGGGAAAAACTGTTTTTT,CASSLPGQGRGEKLFF
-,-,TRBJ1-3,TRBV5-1,TGCGCCAGCAGCTTGGCCGGTGTCTGGGGCCAAAACACCATATATTTT,CASSLAGVWGQNTIYF
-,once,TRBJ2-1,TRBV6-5,TGTGCCAGTCGAAGGGGTATCAGCTCCTACAATGAGCAGTTCTTC,CASRRGISSYNEQFF
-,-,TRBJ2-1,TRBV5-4,TGTGCCAGCAGCCGGGGAATCGGGGAGAATGAGCAGTTCTTC,CASSRGIGENEQFF
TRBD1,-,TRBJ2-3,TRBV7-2,TGTGCCAGCAGCTTACAACAGGGGAGCACAGATACGCAGTATTTT,CASSLQQGSTDTQYF
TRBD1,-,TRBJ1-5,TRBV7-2,TGTGCCAGCAGCACCCGGGACAGGAAAAATCAGCCCCAGCATTTT,CASSTRDRKNQPQHF
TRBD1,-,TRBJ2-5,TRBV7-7,TGTGCTAGCAGCAAGGACAGGGTGGGAGAGACCCAGTACTTC,CASSKDRVGETQYF
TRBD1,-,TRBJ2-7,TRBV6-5,TGTGCCAGCAGCCCGGGACAGGGTCTTCGCGAGCAGTACTTC,CASSPGQGLREQYF
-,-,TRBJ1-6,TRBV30,TGTGCCTGGAGTGTACGGGGGGCCCAGAATTCACCCCTCCACTTT,CAWSVRGAQNSPLHF
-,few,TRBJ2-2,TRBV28,TGTGCCAGCTCCCCGGCGGGGAGCGGGAACACCGGGGAGCTGTTTTTT,CASSPAGSGNTGELFF
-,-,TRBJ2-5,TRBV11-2,TGTGCCAGCAGCTATTTTGTCCCGGGGGAGACCCAGTACTTC,CASSYFVPGETQYF
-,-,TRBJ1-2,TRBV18,TGTGCCAGCTCACCTACAGCTAACTATGGCTACACCTTC,CASSPTANYGYTF
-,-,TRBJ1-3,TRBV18,TGTGCCAGCTCACCAACAGGAGACTCTGGAAACACCATATATTTT,CASSPTGDSGNTIYF
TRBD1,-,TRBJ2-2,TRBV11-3,TGTGCCAGCAGTCTATCCCCCGGGACAGAAAACACCGGGGAGCTGTTTTTT,CASSLSPGTENTGELFF
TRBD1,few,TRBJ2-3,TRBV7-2,TGTGCCAGCAGCTCCAGGACAGGGGATCCAGATACGCAGTATTTT,CASSSRTGDPDTQYF
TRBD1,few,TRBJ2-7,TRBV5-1,TGCGCCAGCAGCTCACCGGGACAGGCTCCCTACGAGCAGTACTTC,CASSSPGQAPYEQYF
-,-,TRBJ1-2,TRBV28,TGTGCCAGCAGTTTAGAGGATGGGGGCCTCCGGGGCTACACCTTC,CASSLEDGGLRGYTF
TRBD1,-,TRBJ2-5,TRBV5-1,TGCGCCAGCAGCAAATACGGGACAGCCGAGACCCAGTACTTC,CASSKYGTAETQYF
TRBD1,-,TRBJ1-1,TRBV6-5,TGTGCCAGCGGACAGGTTCATGAAGCCTTCTTT,CASGQVHEAFF
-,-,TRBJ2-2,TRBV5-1,TGCGCCAGCAGACGTGACAGGGAGGCCGGGGAGCTGTTTTTT,CASRRDREAGELFF
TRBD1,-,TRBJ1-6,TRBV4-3,TGCGCCAGCAGCGATTCGGACAGGTGGGAAGGTTCACCCCTCCACTTT,CASSDSDRWEGSPLHF
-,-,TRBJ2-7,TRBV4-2,TGTGCCAGCAGCCAAGACAGGGGCCGTAACGAGCAGTACTTC,CASSQDRGRNEQYF
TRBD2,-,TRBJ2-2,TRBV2,TGTGCCAGCAGTGAAGAAGGGCGGGGGGGGCGGAGCGGGGAGCTGTTTTTT,CASSEEGRGGRSGELFF
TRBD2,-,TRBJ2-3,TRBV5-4,TGTGCCAGCAGGTATCGGGGGGGAGGCACAGATACGCAGTATTTT,CASRYRGGGTDTQYF
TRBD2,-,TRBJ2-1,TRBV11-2,TGTGCCAGCAGCTTATTCCCCCTAGCGGGGACCTACAATGAGCAGTTCTTC,CASSLFPLAGTYNEQFF
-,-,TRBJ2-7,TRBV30,TGTGCCTGGAGTGTATACGGAAACAGGGCATTCTACGAGCAGTACTTC,CAWSVYGNRAFYEQYF
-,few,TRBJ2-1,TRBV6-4,TGTGCCAGCAGTGATCGGACTATGGGTGAGCAGTTCTTC,CASSDRTMGEQFF
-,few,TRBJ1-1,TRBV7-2,TGTGCCAGCAGCTTCTCAGGCCCTACGGCAGCTTTCTTT,CASSFSGPTAAFF
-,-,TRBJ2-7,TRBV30,TGTGCCTGGAGCAAGGGGCCCAGCTCCTACGAGCAGTACTTC,CAWSKGPSSYEQYF
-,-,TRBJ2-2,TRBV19,TGTGCCAGTACCCTACGCTACGGGGTGGACACCGGGGAGCTGTTTTTT,CASTLRYGVDTGELFF
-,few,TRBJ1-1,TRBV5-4,TGTGCCAGCGCCCTAGGGGGTTTTACTAAAGCTGAAGCTTTCTTT,CASALGGFTKAEAFF
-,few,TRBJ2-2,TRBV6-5,TGTGCCAGCAGTTCCGGGGTTGTCACCGGGGAGCTGTTTTTT,CASSSGVVTGELFF
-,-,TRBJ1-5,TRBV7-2,TGTGCCAGCAGCTTAGCGTCAGGGAATCAGCCCCAGCATTTT,CASSLASGNQPQHF
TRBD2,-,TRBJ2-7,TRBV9,TGTGCCAGCAGCCAAACTCCGGGACTAGCGGGAGACAAGCAGTACTTC,CASSQTPGLAGDKQYF
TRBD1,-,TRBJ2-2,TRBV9,TGTGCCAGCAGCGTAGAAGGGACAGGGGGCGTCGGGGAGCTGTTTTTT,CASSVEGTGGVGELFF
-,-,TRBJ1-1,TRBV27,TGTGCCAGCACCTCCATTTGGGGGGGCACTGAAGCTTTCTTT,CASTSIWGGTEAFF
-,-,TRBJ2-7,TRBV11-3,TGTGCCAGCAGCTTAAGGTTCGGGGGTTGGGGGGTCTACGAGCAGTACTTC,CASSLRFGGWGVYEQYF
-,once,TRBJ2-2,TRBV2,TGTGCCAGCAGTAATTCTAGGGGCCCCTGGCTGTTTTTT,CASSNSRGPWLFF
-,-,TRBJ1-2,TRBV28,TGTGCCAGCAGTCCACCAGGGTTTAGTTATGGCTACACCTTC,CASSPPGFSYGYTF
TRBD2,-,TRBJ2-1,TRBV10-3,TGTGCCACCGGGTGGGGACTAGATGGTGAGCAGTTCTTC,CATGWGLDGEQFF
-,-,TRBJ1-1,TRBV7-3,TGTGCCAGCAGCTTAAACAGGAACACTGAAGCTTTCTTT,CASSLNRNTEAFF
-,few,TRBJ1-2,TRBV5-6,TGTGCCAGCAGCTTGAGGGAGTATGGCTACACCTTC,CASSLREYGYTF
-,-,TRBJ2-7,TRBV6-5,TGTGCCAGCAGTCGATCAGGGGACTACGAGCAGTACTTC,CASSRSGDYEQYF
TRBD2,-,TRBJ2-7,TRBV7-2,TGTGCCAGCAGCCGACTAGCGGGGGGCTACGAGCAGTACTTC,CASSRLAGGYEQYF